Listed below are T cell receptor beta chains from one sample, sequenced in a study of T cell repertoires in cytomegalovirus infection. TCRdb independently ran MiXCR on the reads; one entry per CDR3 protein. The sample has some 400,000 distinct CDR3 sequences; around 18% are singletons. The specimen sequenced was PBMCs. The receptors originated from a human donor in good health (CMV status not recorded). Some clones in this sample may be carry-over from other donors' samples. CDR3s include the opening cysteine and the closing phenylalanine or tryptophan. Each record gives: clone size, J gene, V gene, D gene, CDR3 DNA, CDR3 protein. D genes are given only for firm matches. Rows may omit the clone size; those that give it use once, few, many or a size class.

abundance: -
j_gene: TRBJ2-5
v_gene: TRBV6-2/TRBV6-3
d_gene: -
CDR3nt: TGTGCCAGCAGTTCGCGAAGTGGGGGAGCGGACCAAGAGACCCAGTACTTC
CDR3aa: CASSSRSGGADQETQYF

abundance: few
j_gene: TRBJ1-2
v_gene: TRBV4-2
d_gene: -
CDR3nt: TGTGCCAGCAGCCAGAGGGAGGGATCGATTGGCTACACCTTC
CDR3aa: CASSQREGSIGYTF

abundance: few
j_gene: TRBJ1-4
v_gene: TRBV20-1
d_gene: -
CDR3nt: TGCAGTGCTAGCCCCCCGTCGTGGGAAAAACTGTTTTTT
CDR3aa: CSASPPSWEKLFF

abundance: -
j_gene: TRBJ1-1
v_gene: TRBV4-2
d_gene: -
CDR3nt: TGTGCCAGCAGCCAAGAGTCAGGGAAGCCTGAAGCTTTCTTT
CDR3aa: CASSQESGKPEAFF

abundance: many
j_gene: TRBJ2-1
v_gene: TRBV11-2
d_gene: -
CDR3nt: TGTGCCAGCAGCCCTTTTACGGGAGCCCTCCCTAATGAGCAGTTCTTC
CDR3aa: CASSPFTGALPNEQFF

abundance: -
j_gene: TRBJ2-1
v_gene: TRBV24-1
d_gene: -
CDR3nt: TGTGCCACCAGTGATCCAAGGGGGAGTAACTACAATGAGCAGTTCTTC
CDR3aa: CATSDPRGSNYNEQFF

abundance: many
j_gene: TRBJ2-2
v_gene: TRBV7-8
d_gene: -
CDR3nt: TGTGCCAGCATAAGGGGCAGGCAGGGGAAAATCGGGGAGCTGTTTTTT
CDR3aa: CASIRGRQGKIGELFF

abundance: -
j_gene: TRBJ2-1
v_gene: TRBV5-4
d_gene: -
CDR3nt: TGTGCCAGCAGCTTGGCCGGCTCCCGGGTGGGGAATGAGCAGTTCTTC
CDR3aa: CASSLAGSRVGNEQFF

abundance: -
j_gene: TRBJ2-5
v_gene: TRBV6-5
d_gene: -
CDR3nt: TGTGCCAGCAGCTCATACATTGGGTTAGAGACCCAGTACTTC
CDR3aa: CASSSYIGLETQYF

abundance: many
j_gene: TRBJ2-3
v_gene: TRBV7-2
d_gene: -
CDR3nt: TGTGCCAGCAGCCCCCTGTGGGGGGGCGATACGCAGTATTTT
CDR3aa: CASSPLWGGDTQYF

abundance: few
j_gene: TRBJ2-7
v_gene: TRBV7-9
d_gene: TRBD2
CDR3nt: TGTGCCAGCACCCCGCGGGAGAGCTCCTACGAGCAGTACTTC
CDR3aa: CASTPRESSYEQYF

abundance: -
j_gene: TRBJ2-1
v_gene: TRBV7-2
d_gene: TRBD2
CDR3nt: TGTGCCAGCAGCTTAGGAGCTAGCGGGAGGGCGCATGAGCAGTTCTTC
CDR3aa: CASSLGASGRAHEQFF

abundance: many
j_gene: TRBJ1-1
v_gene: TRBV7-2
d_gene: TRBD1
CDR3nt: TGTGCCAGCAGCTTATACCCCAGGACAGGAGGTTATATGAACACTGAAGCTTTCTTT
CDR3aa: CASSLYPRTGGYMNTEAFF

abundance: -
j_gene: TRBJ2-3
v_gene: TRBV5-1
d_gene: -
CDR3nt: TGCGCCAGCAGCTTCGGCGGGGCCCTTGGTGCAGATACGCAGTATTTT
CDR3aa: CASSFGGALGADTQYF

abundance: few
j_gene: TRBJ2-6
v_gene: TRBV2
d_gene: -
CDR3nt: TGTGCCAGCCACTCTGGGGCCAACGTCCTGACTTTC
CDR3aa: CASHSGANVLTF

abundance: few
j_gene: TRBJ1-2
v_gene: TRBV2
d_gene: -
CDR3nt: TGTGCCAGCACCCCCTGGGGAAGGGCGGGCTACACCTTC
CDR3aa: CASTPWGRAGYTF

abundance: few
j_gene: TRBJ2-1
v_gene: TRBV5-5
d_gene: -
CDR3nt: TGTGCCAGCAGCTTTGCCATATCCGATGAGCAGTTCTTC
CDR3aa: CASSFAISDEQFF

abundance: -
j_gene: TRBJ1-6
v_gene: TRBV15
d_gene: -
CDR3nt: TGTGCCACCAGCAGAGAACCCCCGGGGGGGCATTATAATTCACCCCTCCACTTT
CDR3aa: CATSREPPGGHYNSPLHF

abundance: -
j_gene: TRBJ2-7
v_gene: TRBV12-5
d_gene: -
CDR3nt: TGTGCTAGTGCCCCGCTGCCGGATGCCGAGCAGTACTTC
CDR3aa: CASAPLPDAEQYF

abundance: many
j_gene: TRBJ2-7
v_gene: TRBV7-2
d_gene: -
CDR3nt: TGTGCCAGCAGCAAAAAATGGGACTCTACCTCCTACGAGCAGTACTTC
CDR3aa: CASSKKWDSTSYEQYF

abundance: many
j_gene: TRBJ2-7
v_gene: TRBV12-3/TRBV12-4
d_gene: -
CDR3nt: TGTGCCAGCAGTTTAGCGGGATGGTCCTACGAGCAGTACTTC
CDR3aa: CASSLAGWSYEQYF

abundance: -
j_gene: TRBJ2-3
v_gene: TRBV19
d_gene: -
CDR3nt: TGTGCCAGTAGTTTGACTTCCAGAGATACGCAGTATTTT
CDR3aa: CASSLTSRDTQYF

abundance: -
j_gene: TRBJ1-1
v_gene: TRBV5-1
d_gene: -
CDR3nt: TGCGCCAGCAGCTTTTCGGGGACAAATGAAGCTTTCTTT
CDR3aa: CASSFSGTNEAFF

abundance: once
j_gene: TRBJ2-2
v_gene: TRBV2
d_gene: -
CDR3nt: TGTGCCAGCAGTCGTCACGGGGAGCTGTTTTTT
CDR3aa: CASSRHGELFF

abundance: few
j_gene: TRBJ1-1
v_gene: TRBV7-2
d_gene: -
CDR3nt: TGTGCCAGCAGCCCAGATCCTAGCACTGAAGCTTTCTTT
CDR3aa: CASSPDPSTEAFF

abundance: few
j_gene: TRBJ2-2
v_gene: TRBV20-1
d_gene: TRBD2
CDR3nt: TGCAGTGCTAGAGCTCTAGCGGTTGACACCGGGGAGCTGTTTTTT
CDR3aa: CSARALAVDTGELFF

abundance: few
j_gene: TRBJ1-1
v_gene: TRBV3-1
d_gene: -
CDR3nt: TGTGCCAGCAGCCAAGCTGCCAGGGAACCCACTGAAGCTTTCTTT
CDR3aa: CASSQAAREPTEAFF

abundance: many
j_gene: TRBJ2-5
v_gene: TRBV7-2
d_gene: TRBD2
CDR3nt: TGTGCCAGCAGCTTAGGTTTAGCGGGAGTATTCCACGAGACCCAGTACTTC
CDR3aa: CASSLGLAGVFHETQYF

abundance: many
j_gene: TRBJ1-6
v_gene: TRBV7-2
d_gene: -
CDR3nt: TGTGCCAGCAGCTTCCAGGGAGTTCAAAATTCACCCCTCCACTTT
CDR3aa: CASSFQGVQNSPLHF

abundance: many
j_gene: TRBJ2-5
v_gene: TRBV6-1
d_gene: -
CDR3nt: TGTGCCAGCAGTGAACCCCCAGAGACCCAGTACTTC
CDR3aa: CASSEPPETQYF